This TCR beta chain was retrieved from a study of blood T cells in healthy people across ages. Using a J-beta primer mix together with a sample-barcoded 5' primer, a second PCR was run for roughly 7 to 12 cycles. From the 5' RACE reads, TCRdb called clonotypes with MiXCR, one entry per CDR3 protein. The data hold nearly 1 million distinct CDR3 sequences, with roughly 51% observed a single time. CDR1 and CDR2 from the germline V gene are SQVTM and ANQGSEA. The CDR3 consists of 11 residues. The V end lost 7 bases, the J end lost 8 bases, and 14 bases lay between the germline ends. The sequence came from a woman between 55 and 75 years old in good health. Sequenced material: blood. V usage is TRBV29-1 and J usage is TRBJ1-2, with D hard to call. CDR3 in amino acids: CSAKEGDGYTF. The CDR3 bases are TGCAGCGCGAAAGAGGGTGACGGCTACACCTTC. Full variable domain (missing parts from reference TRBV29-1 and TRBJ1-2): SAVISQKPSRDICQRGTSLTIQCQVDSQVTMMFWYRQQPGQSLTLIATANQGSEATYESGFVIDKFPISRPNLTFSTLTVSNMSPEDSSIYLCSAKEGDGYTFGSGTRLTVV.